This T cell receptor (beta chain) derives from a study of T cells in Graves' hyperthyroidism and ophthalmopathy. Germline loops: CDR1 SGHVS, CDR2 FQNEAQ. V lost 1 base and J lost 3, with 8 bases in between. This CDR3 has 14 amino acids. Using RNA transcripts as the source, TCR beta CDR3 regions were amplified. TCR CDR3 underwent first-round RT-PCR with the HTBI primer set. TCRdb itself ran the multiplex PCR reads through MiXCR, one entry per CDR3 protein. The sample has about 300,000 distinct CDR3 sequences, roughly 19% seen once; the top ten hold just under 40%. This clonotype showed up many times. The sequencing input was blood. The TCR was taken from a man aged 50 to 59 with Graves' ophthalmopathy. The J gene is TRBJ2-3, the V gene TRBV7-8; D gene uncertain. The CDR3 is CASSLELLTDTQYF. CDR3 nucleotide sequence: TGTGCCAGCAGCTTAGAACTATTAACAGATACGCAGTATTTT.